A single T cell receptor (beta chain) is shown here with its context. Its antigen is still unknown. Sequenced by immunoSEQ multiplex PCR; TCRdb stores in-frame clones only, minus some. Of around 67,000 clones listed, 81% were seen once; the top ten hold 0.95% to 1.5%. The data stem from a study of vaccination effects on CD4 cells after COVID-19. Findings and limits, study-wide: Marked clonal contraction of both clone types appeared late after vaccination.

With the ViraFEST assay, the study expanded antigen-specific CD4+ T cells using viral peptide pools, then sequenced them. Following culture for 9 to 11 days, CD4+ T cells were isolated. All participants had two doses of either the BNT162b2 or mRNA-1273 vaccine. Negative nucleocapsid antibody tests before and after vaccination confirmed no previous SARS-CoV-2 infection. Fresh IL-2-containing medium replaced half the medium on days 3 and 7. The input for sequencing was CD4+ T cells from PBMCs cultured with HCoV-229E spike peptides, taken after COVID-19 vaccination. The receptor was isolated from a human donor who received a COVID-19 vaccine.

In nucleotides, the CDR3 is TGTGCCAGCAGCCCGAGAGCAGGCATCTATAATTCACCCCTCCACTTT. This encodes CASSPRAGIYNSPLHF. This rearrangement joins TRBV2 to TRBJ1-6; unclear D gene. CDR3 length: 16 residues. V lost 6 bases, J lost 3 bases, and 15 bases lay in between. Germline V CDR1 and CDR2: SNHLY, FYNNEI.